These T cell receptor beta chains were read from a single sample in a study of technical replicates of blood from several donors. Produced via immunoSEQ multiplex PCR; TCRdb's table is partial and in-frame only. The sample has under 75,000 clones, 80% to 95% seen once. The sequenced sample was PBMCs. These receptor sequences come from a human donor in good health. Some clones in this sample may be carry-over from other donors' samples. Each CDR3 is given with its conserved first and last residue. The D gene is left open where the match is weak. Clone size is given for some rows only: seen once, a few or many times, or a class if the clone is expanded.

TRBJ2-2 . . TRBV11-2 TGTGCCAGCAGCTTAGATCGGGGGACCGGGGAGCTGTTTTTT CASSLDRGTGELFF
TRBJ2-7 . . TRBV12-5 TGTGCTAGTGGTTGGAGAGGGGAGGACGAGCAGTACTTC CASGWRGEDEQYF
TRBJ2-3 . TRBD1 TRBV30 TGTGCCCAGGGGGCGGGTGGTGATACGCAGTATTTT CAQGAGGDTQYF
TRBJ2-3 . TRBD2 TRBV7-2 TGTGCCAGCAGCTTGACTAGCGGGGGACGCACAGATACGCAGTATTTT CASSLTSGGRTDTQYF
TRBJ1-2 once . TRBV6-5 TGTGCCAGCAGCCAAACGACAGGACCCTATGGCTACACCTTC CASSQTTGPYGYTF
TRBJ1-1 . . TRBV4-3 TGCGCCAGCAGCCAAGATTCCCAGGGAGGTTCGGAAGCTTTCTTT CASSQDSQGGSEAFF
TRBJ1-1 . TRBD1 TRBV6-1 TGTGCCAGAAGACAGGGAGGTGTAACTGAAGCTTTCTTT CARRQGGVTEAFF
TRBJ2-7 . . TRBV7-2 TGTGCCAGCAGCCCCACGGGACTCCTGAGGGAGTACTTC CASSPTGLLREYF
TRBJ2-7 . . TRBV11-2 TGTGCCAGCAGCTTAGCGGAGGCGGAGTGGGAGCAGTACTTC CASSLAEAEWEQYF
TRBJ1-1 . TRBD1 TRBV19 TGTGCCAGTAGAGGACAGGGCGCCACTGAAGCTTTCTTT CASRGQGATEAFF
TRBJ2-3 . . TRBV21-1 TGTGCCACTATTTTCCGTTTGTGCACAGATACGCAGTATTTT CATIFRLCTDTQYF
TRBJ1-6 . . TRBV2 TGTGCCAGCAGTGAGAACAGGGTTTCACCCCTCCACTTT CASSENRVSPLHF
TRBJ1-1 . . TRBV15 TGTGCCACCAGCAGAGACCCACTCGGGGGTGCTTTCTTT CATSRDPLGGAFF
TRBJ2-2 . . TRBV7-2 TGTGCCAGCAGCACCTCACCCCCACAGACCGGGGAGCTGTTTTTT CASSTSPPQTGELFF
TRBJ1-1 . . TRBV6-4 TGTGCCAGCAGTGACTCTGAAGGGGGTTCTGAAGCTTTCTTT CASSDSEGGSEAFF
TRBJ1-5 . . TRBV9 TGTGCCAGCAGCGGTGCGGGAGGGCGCGGAGGCCCCCAGCATTTT CASSGAGGRGGPQHF
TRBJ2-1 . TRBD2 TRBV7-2 TGTGCCAGCAGCTCTCAACCGGGACTAGCGGGGAATGAGCAGTTCTTC CASSSQPGLAGNEQFF
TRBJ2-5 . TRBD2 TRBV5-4 TGTGCCAGCAGCTCCGGGACTAGCGGTAGTCAAGAGACCCAGTACTTC CASSSGTSGSQETQYF
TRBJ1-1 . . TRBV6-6 TGTGCCAGCAGTTACTCAGGGACACAGAACACTGAAGCTTTCTTT CASSYSGTQNTEAFF
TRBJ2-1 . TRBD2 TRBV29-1 TGCAGCGTTGAAGGCTTGCGGGAGTTTTCCAATGAGCAGTTCTTC CSVEGLREFSNEQFF
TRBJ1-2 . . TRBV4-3 TGCGCCAGCAGCCAAGCGCGGTCCAACTATGGCTACACCTTC CASSQARSNYGYTF
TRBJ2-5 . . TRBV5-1 TGCGCCAGCAGCTTGGCGGTGGAGGATAAGAGGACCCAGTACTTC CASSLAVEDKRTQYF
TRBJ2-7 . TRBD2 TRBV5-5 TGTGCCAGCAGACCGGGGCTAGCGGGACCCGGCGAGCAGTACTTC CASRPGLAGPGEQYF
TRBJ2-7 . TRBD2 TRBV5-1 TGCGCCAGCAGCTTGTCTCTAGCGGGAGTCCACGAGCAGTACTTC CASSLSLAGVHEQYF